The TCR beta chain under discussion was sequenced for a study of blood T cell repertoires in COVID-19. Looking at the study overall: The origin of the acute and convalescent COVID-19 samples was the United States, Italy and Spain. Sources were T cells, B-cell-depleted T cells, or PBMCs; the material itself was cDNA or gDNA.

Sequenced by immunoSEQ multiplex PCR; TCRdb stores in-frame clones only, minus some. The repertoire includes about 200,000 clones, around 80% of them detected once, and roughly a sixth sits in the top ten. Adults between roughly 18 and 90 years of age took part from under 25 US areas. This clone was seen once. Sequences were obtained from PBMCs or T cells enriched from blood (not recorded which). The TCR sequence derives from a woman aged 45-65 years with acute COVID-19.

This CDR3 is CASSQGQLGYTF. In DNA, the CDR3 is TGCGCCAGCAGCCAGGGCCAGCTAGGCTACACCTTC. This sequence joins TRBV5-1 and TRBJ1-2; a weak D match, TRBD1 (5 bases). Trimming took off 4 bases at V and 8 bases at J, with 12 bases between the two ends. The CDR3 consists of 12 residues. Germline V gives CDR1 SGHRS, CDR2 YFSETQ.